This is a list of T cell receptor beta chains from one sample in a study of identical twins. TCRdb called the 5' RACE reads again in MiXCR, with one record for every CDR3 protein. The repertoire consists of around 220,000 distinct CDR3 sequences, with over 9.5% occurring once and the leading ten covering 8% to 10%. The material sequenced was memory T cells sorted from blood. The receptors stem from a man aged 50 to 59 in good health. The CDR3 runs from the conserved cysteine through the conserved F or W. The D gene is left open where the match is weak. The size field is filled for only some rows; it gives once, few, many or a size class.

J gene | CDR3 length | clone size | V gene | D gene | CDR3 protein | CDR3 DNA
TRBJ2-3 | 18 | NA | TRBV6-1 | NA | CASSEAKVSLQGTDTQYF | TGTGCCAGCAGTGAAGCGAAAGTCTCGCTGCAGGGAACAGATACGCAGTATTTT
TRBJ2-7 | 14 | many | TRBV19 | TRBD1 | CASSTYRGPYEQYF | TGTGCCAGTAGTACGTACAGGGGGCCCTACGAGCAGTACTTC
TRBJ1-1 | 14 | many | TRBV5-6 | NA | CASSRDTLNTEAFF | TGTGCCAGCAGCCGAGACACGTTGAACACTGAAGCTTTCTTT
TRBJ2-5 | 14 | NA | TRBV2 | NA | CASSVRPAGETQYF | TGTGCCAGCAGTGTTAGGCCGGCCGGGGAGACCCAGTACTTC
TRBJ2-7 | 16 | many | TRBV28 | TRBD1 | CASRIPQGQSSYEQYF | TGTGCCAGCAGAATACCCCAGGGACAGTCTTCCTACGAGCAGTACTTC
TRBJ1-5 | 15 | few | TRBV6-2/TRBV6-3 | TRBD1 | CASSSRQGWVQPQHF | TGTGCCAGCAGTTCTCGACAGGGCTGGGTTCAGCCCCAGCATTTT
TRBJ2-1 | 19 | many | TRBV10-3 | NA | CAISESVRPGASSYNEQFF | TGTGCCATCAGTGAGTCGGTGCGTCCAGGGGCGAGCTCCTACAATGAGCAGTTCTTC
TRBJ2-7 | 18 | few | TRBV6-1 | NA | CASSPLVKISDGTYEQYF | TGTGCCAGCAGTCCATTAGTTAAAATTTCGGACGGAACCTACGAGCAGTACTTC
TRBJ2-5 | 14 | few | TRBV6-1 | TRBD1 | CASRNRGSGETQYF | TGTGCCAGCAGGAACAGGGGTTCGGGAGAGACCCAGTACTTC
TRBJ2-3 | 15 | NA | TRBV20-1 | TRBD1 | CSARSHGTGTDTQYF | TGCAGTGCTAGATCCCACGGGACAGGCACAGATACGCAGTATTTT
TRBJ2-3 | 19 | NA | TRBV4-1 | NA | CASSQEQHGRTSSTDTQYF | TGCGCCAGCAGCCAAGAACAGCATGGCAGGACCTCTAGCACAGATACGCAGTATTTT
TRBJ2-5 | 18 | many | TRBV24-1 | TRBD2 | CATSDPGTSGRVGETQYF | TGTGCCACCAGTGACCCCGGGACTAGCGGGAGAGTGGGCGAGACCCAGTACTTC
TRBJ2-2 | 12 | many | TRBV12-3/TRBV12-4 | NA | CASSISGGELFF | TGTGCCAGCAGTATCTCGGGCGGGGAGCTGTTTTTT
TRBJ1-2 | 16 | many | TRBV12-3/TRBV12-4 | NA | CASSLFTTAGRYGYTF | TGTGCCAGCAGTTTATTTACGACAGCGGGTCGTTATGGCTACACCTTC
TRBJ2-7 | 14 | many | TRBV27 | TRBD1 | CASSAGTGGREQYF | TGTGCCAGCAGCGCCGGGACAGGGGGCCGGGAGCAGTACTTC
TRBJ2-1 | 12 | many | TRBV9 | NA | CASSAHNNEQFF | TGTGCCAGCAGCGCCCATAACAATGAGCAGTTCTTC
TRBJ2-7 | 16 | many | TRBV4-3 | NA | CASSQDLGTVSYEQYF | TGCGCCAGCAGCCAAGATCTAGGGACCGTCTCCTACGAGCAGTACTTC
TRBJ2-3 | 14 | NA | TRBV15 | TRBD2 | CATTPSGLTDTQYF | TGTGCCACCACCCCTAGCGGGTTGACAGATACGCAGTATTTT
TRBJ2-5 | 15 | NA | TRBV6-1 | NA | CASRPPLAFQETQYF | TGTGCCAGCAGACCCCCTCTAGCGTTCCAAGAGACCCAGTACTTC
TRBJ1-1 | 13 | many | TRBV20-1 | NA | CSARDARNTEAFF | TGCAGTGCTAGAGATGCCAGGAACACTGAAGCTTTCTTT
TRBJ1-3 | 16 | few | TRBV6-1 | NA | CASSPSGLSSGNTIYF | TGTGCCAGCAGTCCATCGGGACTTTCTTCTGGAAACACCATATATTTT
TRBJ2-3 | 13 | few | TRBV20-1 | NA | CSALGGGTDTQYF | TGCAGTGCTCTCGGGGGAGGCACAGATACGCAGTATTTT
TRBJ1-5 | 13 | many | TRBV6-2/TRBV6-3 | NA | CASSYGDSQPQHF | TGTGCCAGCAGTTACGGGGATAGTCAGCCCCAGCATTTT
TRBJ1-5 | 17 | NA | TRBV20-1 | NA | CSVRVSSTGNSNQPQHF | TGCAGTGTTAGGGTTTCCTCTACAGGGAATAGCAATCAGCCCCAGCATTTT
TRBJ2-2 | 15 | NA | TRBV6-1 | NA | CASKGTRSNTGELFF | TGTGCCAGCAAGGGGACACGCTCGAACACCGGGGAGCTGTTTTTT
TRBJ2-3 | 16 | NA | TRBV12-3/TRBV12-4 | NA | CASSLHRITSTDTQYF | TGTGCCAGCAGTTTACACCGCATCACCAGCACAGATACGCAGTATTTT
TRBJ1-6 | 15 | NA | TRBV5-1 | NA | CASSLTGSFDSPLHF | TGCGCCAGCAGCTTAACAGGGAGTTTCGATTCACCCCTCCACTTT
TRBJ2-7 | 14 | few | TRBV6-1 | NA | CASSEMQGSYEQYF | TGTGCCAGCAGTGAAATGCAGGGGTCCTACGAGCAGTACTTC
TRBJ2-2 | 14 | many | TRBV7-8 | TRBD1 | CASSLSGGAGELFF | TGTGCCAGCAGCTTATCAGGGGGTGCCGGGGAGCTGTTTTTT
TRBJ2-1 | 15 | few | TRBV10-2 | TRBD1 | CASSESQGARNEQFF | TGCGCCAGCAGTGAGTCCCAGGGGGCCAGGAATGAGCAGTTCTTC
TRBJ1-5 | 15 | few | TRBV7-2 | TRBD1 | CASSLEQGLNQPQHF | TGTGCCAGCAGCTTAGAACAGGGGCTGAATCAGCCCCAGCATTTT
TRBJ2-7 | 14 | many | TRBV28 | NA | CASSFLGAAYEQYF | TGTGCCAGCAGTTTCCTGGGTGCGGCCTACGAGCAGTACTTC
TRBJ1-2 | 12 | NA | TRBV2 | NA | CASGPEAYGYTF | TGTGCCAGCGGTCCAGAAGCGTATGGCTACACCTTC
TRBJ2-1 | 15 | many | TRBV6-1 | NA | CASSEPIGIWGEQFF | TGTGCCAGCAGTGAACCGATCGGGATCTGGGGTGAGCAGTTCTTC
TRBJ2-7 | 16 | NA | TRBV7-6 | NA | CASSLGARGPSYEQYF | TGTGCCAGCAGCCTAGGGGCGCGGGGGCCGTCCTACGAGCAGTACTTC
TRBJ2-5 | 13 | NA | TRBV5-5 | NA | CASSLDAWETQYF | TGTGCCAGCAGCTTGGACGCCTGGGAGACCCAGTACTTC
TRBJ1-2 | 9 | NA | TRBV20-1 | NA | CRPDYGYTF | TGCAGGCCGGACTATGGCTACACCTTC
TRBJ2-2 | 13 | few | TRBV7-2 | NA | CASSVGNTGELFF | TGTGCCAGCAGCGTAGGGAACACCGGGGAGCTGTTTTTT
TRBJ2-3 | 15 | NA | TRBV18 | TRBD2 | CASPGGVSHQDTQYF | TGTGCCAGCCCCGGGGGGGTATCCCACCAGGATACGCAGTATTTT
TRBJ2-7 | 18 | NA | TRBV27 | TRBD1 | CASSLYSGDRGISYEQYF | TGTGCCAGCAGTTTATACTCCGGGGACAGAGGGATCTCCTACGAGCAGTACTTC
TRBJ1-1 | 13 | NA | TRBV5-6 | NA | CASSLYGGSEAFF | TGTGCCAGCAGCTTATATGGTGGGTCCGAAGCTTTCTTT
TRBJ1-4 | 12 | many | TRBV6-5 | NA | CASGGGPEKLFF | TGTGCCAGCGGGGGGGGACCTGAAAAACTGTTTTTT
TRBJ1-6 | 13 | NA | TRBV20-1 | NA | CSALEDSNSPLHF | TGCAGTGCCCTAGAGGACAGTAATTCACCCCTCCACTTT
TRBJ1-5 | 10 | many | TRBV20-1 | NA | CSAMLLAQHF | TGCAGTGCTATGCTATTAGCCCAGCATTTT
TRBJ1-2 | 13 | few | TRBV6-6 | NA | CASSNDRNYGYTF | TGTGCCAGCAGTAACGACAGAAACTATGGCTACACCTTC
TRBJ1-5 | 14 | few | TRBV3-1 | NA | CASSQDGAERPQHF | TGTGCCAGCAGCCAAGATGGAGCTGAGCGGCCCCAGCATTTT
TRBJ2-2 | 14 | many | TRBV10-1 | NA | CASSGGANTGELFF | TGCGCCAGCAGTGGGGGAGCGAACACCGGGGAGCTGTTTTTT
TRBJ1-4 | 13 | many | TRBV10-3 | NA | CAISAKGGEKLFF | TGTGCCATCAGTGCCAAAGGAGGGGAAAAACTGTTTTTT
TRBJ2-1 | 12 | few | TRBV20-1 | NA | CSASQRYNEQFF | TGCAGTGCTAGCCAGAGGTACAATGAGCAGTTCTTC
TRBJ1-2 | 15 | many | TRBV12-3/TRBV12-4 | NA | CASSLYLGGAYGYTF | TGTGCCAGCAGTTTATATTTGGGTGGTGCCTATGGCTACACCTTC